The 8 T cell receptor beta chains below were found in one sample sequenced in a study of shared clonotypes between healthy human individuals. Naive CD8 cells were CD45RO-negative, positively selected for CCR7, excluding terminally differentiated effector memory CD45RA+ cells. TCRdb's table, derived via immunoSEQ multiplex PCR, lists solely in-frame clones and lacks some. This sample has roughly 2.1 million clones, with 93% found just once. The specimen was naive CD8+ T cells from PBMCs. All receptors derive from a man aged 18-30 years in good health. Some clones in this sample may be carry-over from other donors' samples.

The V and J genes are TRBV5-5 and TRBJ1-1; D not certain. Looked up from germline, CDR1 is SGHKS and CDR2 is YYEKEE (reference sequence). CDR3 length: 16 residues. Trimming pared 1 base from V and 5 bases from J, leaving 18 bases between. In nucleotides, the CDR3 is TGTGCCAGCAGCTTGCCTAAGACCTTAAGACAAACTGAAGCTTTCTTT. Translation: CASSLPKTLRQTEAFF.

Concerning this clone: This specimen includes other DNA sequences encoding the same CDR3. CDR3 DNA sequence: TGTGCCAGCAGCTCTCCCATGGGTGCCGGGGCTTTCTTT. This translates into CASSSPMGAGAFF. The chain uses TRBV7-9 and TRBJ1-1; no firm D call. The CDR3 contains 13 residues. With 4 bases removed from V and 11 bases from J, the gap between germline ends came to 17 bases. Germline CDR1 SEHNR, CDR2 FQNEAQ (reference sequence). Using reference TRBV7-9 and TRBJ1-1 for the parts outside the CDR3, the full variable domain is DTGVSQNPRHKITKRGQNVTFRCDPISEHNRLYWYRQTLGQGPEFLTYFQNEAQLEKSRLLSDRFSAERPKGSFSTLEIQRTEQGDSAMYLCASSSPMGAGAFFGQGTRLTVV.

On this clone itself: This sample includes further DNA sequences coding for the same CDR3. The chain links TRBV28 to TRBJ2-7, with D possibly called TRBD1 or TRBD2 (5 bases each). CDR1 MDHEN and CDR2 SYDVKM come from the germline V gene. Trimming left V 3 bases short and J 4 bases short, with 13 bases between. The CDR3 has 14 amino acids. This chain's CDR3 is CASSLGQGVYEQYF. The CDR3 DNA is TGTGCCAGCAGTTTGGGGCAGGGAGTTTACGAGCAGTACTTC.

This clone was detected only once. Other DNA sequences in the same sample also yield this CDR3. The J gene is TRBJ2-1, the V gene TRBV6-5; TRBD2 matches 10 bases. The CDR3 has 15 residues. Germline CDR1 and CDR2: MNHEY and SVGAGI. Trimming removed 2 bases from V and 3 bases from J; junction bases left unmatched: 1. CDR3 sequence reads: CASSYGTSVYNEQFF. CDR3 DNA sequence: TGTGCCAGCAGTTACGGGACTAGCGTCTACAATGAGCAGTTCTTC.

The rearrangement links TRBV4-2 to TRBJ2-7; 8 bases are a match to TRBD2. The CDR3 sequence is 14 residues long. V was clipped by 4 bases and J by 2 bases; unmatched bases: 4. Germline CDR1 and CDR2: LGHNA and YNFKEQ. For the CDR3, the DNA is TGTGCCAGCAGCCCGGGAGGGTTTGCCTACGAGCAGTACTTC. Protein product: CASSPGGFAYEQYF.

The genes are TRBV7-9 and TRBJ2-7; 14 bases are a match to TRBD2. Trimming cost V 5 bases and J 3 bases; bases outside gene matches: 12. This CDR3 is 18 amino acids long. CDR1 is SEHNR and CDR2 is FQNEAQ in the germline V gene (reference sequence). In DNA, the CDR3 is TGTGCCAGCAGCCCCCCCCGGGGACTAGCGGGAGATAACTACGAGCAGTACTTC. It codes for CASSPPRGLAGDNYEQYF. Full variable domain (outside the CDR3, taken from reference TRBV7-9 and TRBJ2-7): DTGVSQNPRHKITKRGQNVTFRCDPISEHNRLYWYRQTLGQGPEFLTYFQNEAQLEKSRLLSDRFSAERPKGSFSTLEIQRTEQGDSAMYLCASSPPRGLAGDNYEQYFGPGTRLTVT.

This clone occurred once. The J gene is TRBJ2-7, the V gene TRBV28; the D call may be TRBD1 or TRBD2 (5 bases each). The CDR3 sequence is 14 residues long. Germline CDR1 is MDHEN and CDR2 is SYDVKM. Trimming took off 5 bases at V and 3 bases at J, with 14 bases between the two ends. The chain's CDR3 is CASSLRDGVYEQYF. CDR3 nucleotide sequence: TGTGCCAGCAGTCTAAGGGACGGCGTCTACGAGCAGTACTTC.

The chain employs TRBV5-1 and TRBJ2-1; no reliable D call. This CDR3 spans 15 amino acids. Per germline, CDR1 SGHRS and CDR2 YFSETQ. V was pared by 2 bases and J by 4 bases, with 13 bases between. Here the CDR3 DNA reads TGCGCCAGCAGCTTCGAATACCAATTTTACAATGAGCAGTTCTTC. This gives the protein CASSFEYQFYNEQFF.